This T cell receptor beta chain was documented in a study of identical twins. The V and J ends lost 6 bases and 2 bases, in that order; junction bases with no gene match: 5. CDR1 and CDR2 (germline): MNHEY, SVGAGI. The CDR3 runs 14 residues. Notes on the study in general: Models, which agreed with sharing between unrelated individuals, nonetheless underestimated the out-of-frame TCR alpha sharing seen in monozygotic twins.

Comments on this clonotype: What it binds is not known.

The authors used template switching to add a universal primer site and gave cDNA unique molecular identifiers. Each CDR3 protein gets one entry after TCRdb re-called the 5' RACE reads with MiXCR. This table has 350,000 or so distinct CDR3 sequences, about 9% appearing once. The sequenced sample was naive T cells sorted from blood. This rearrangement joins TRBV6-5 to TRBJ2-7; 9 nucleotides line up with TRBD1. This sequence was found in a woman in her forties or fifties in good health. The CDR3 DNA sequence: TGTGCCAGCAGGACCGGGACAGGGCCCTACGAGCAGTACGTC. Its protein product is CASRTGTGPYEQYV.